The 27 T cell receptor beta chains below all came from one sample that was sequenced in a study of cytomegalovirus exposure and HLA in healthy donors. A multiplex PCR was run with 60 Vbeta primers and 13 Jbeta primers. Method: immunoSEQ multiplex PCR; TCRdb's copy keeps in-frame clones and lacks some. The data contain about 160,000 clones, roughly 79% of them singletons. Material for sequencing was PBMCs. These receptors came from a woman aged 45-60 years in good health and CMV-seropositive.

The V and J genes are TRBV18 and TRBJ2-1; tentative D call: TRBD2 (6 bases). The length of the CDR3 is 15 residues. V gave up 0 bases and J gave up 4 bases, with 10 bases separating them. Germline V gene lookup returns CDR1 KGHSH and CDR2 LQKENI. CDR3 in DNA: TGTGCCAGCTCACCACCTGGCGCGGGGTACAATGAGCAGTTCTTC. Translating gives CASSPPGAGYNEQFF.

The V gene is TRBV18, the J gene TRBJ2-7; D perhaps matches TRBD1 (5 bases). The CDR3 sequence is 12 residues long. CDR1 and CDR2 from the germline V gene are KGHSH and LQKENI. V lost 3 bases, J lost 6 bases, and 9 bases lay in between. CDR3 nucleotides: TGTGCCAGCTCACCCACAGGTAGCGAGCAGTACTTC. This encodes CASSPTGSEQYF.

The chain recombines TRBV4-2 with TRBJ2-3; 7 bases are shared with TRBD2. V dropped 0 bases and J dropped 0; count of bases not matched to a gene: 0. The germline CDR1 and CDR2 sequences are LGHNA and YNFKEQ. The CDR3 loop spans 15 amino acids. The CDR3 coding sequence is TGTGCCAGCAGCCAAGATAGCGGGAGCACAGATACGCAGTATTTT. It specifies CASSQDSGSTDTQYF.

The gene calls are TRBV18 and TRBJ1-1, with D hard to call. This CDR3 is 16 amino acids long. In germline, CDR1 is KGHSH, CDR2 LQKENI. Trimming pared 3 bases from V and 0 bases from J, leaving 14 bases between. The CDR3 DNA sequence: TGTGCCAGCTCACCCGACGGAGGACTCATGAACACTGAAGCTTTCTTT. Encoded protein: CASSPDGGLMNTEAFF.

A word on this clone: A junction end diverges from the germline sequence, so it may reflect a read error. The gene calls are TRBV18 and TRBJ2-1; 8 nucleotides align to TRBD2. There are 17 residues in the CDR3. CDR1 is KGHSH, CDR2 LQKENI, per germline. In DNA, the CDR3 is TGTGCCAGCTCTCCACTCCCCAGCGGGGGTATATTAGATGAGCAGTTCTTC. Translation: CASSPLPSGGILDEQFF.

The chain is built from TRBV19 and TRBJ1-3; 7 nucleotides agree with TRBD1. This CDR3 is 15 amino acids long. J lost 2 bases, V lost 3 bases, and 4 bases had no gene match. Germline V gene data show CDR1 as LNHDA and CDR2 as SQIVND (reference sequence). The CDR3 region is CASSILQGAGNTIYF. CDR3 nucleotides: TGTGCCAGTAGTATCCTCCAGGGGGCTGGAAACACCATATATTTT.

J is TRBJ2-5 and V is TRBV10-3, with a weak D call TRBD1 (5 bases). The germline V and J ends were trimmed by 4 bases and 2 bases, with 11 bases remaining between them. The CDR3 loop spans 14 amino acids. In germline, CDR1 is ENHRY, CDR2 SYGVKD. DNA of the CDR3: TGTGCCATCAGTGCAGTCCCAGGGCAAGAGACCCAGTACTTC. Protein: CAISAVPGQETQYF.

In its sample, this clone was seen a few times. The rearrangement uses TRBV10-2 and TRBJ2-7, with no clear D. The germline V gene encodes CDR1 WSHSY and CDR2 SAAADI. This CDR3 has 11 amino acids. Between the trimmed V and J ends, which lost 7 bases and 1 base, there was a span of 5 bases. The CDR3 sequence is CASMSSYEQYF. The CDR3 DNA reads as TGCGCCAGCATGAGTTCCTACGAGCAGTACTTC.

The rearrangement links TRBV9 to TRBJ2-1; perhaps TRBD2 as D (6 bases). Trimming left V 0 bases short and J 0 bases short, with 10 bases between. This CDR3 is 16 amino acids long. The germline V gene encodes CDR1 SGDLS and CDR2 YYNGEE. The CDR3 nucleotides are TGTGCCAGCAGCGTAGGGAAGCGGGCCTCCTACAATGAGCAGTTCTTC. The encoded protein is CASSVGKRASYNEQFF.

The chain has TRBV30 and TRBJ2-3; 8 nucleotides match TRBD1. J was trimmed by 2 bases and V by 8 bases; bases with no gene match: 9. The CDR3 length is 14 residues. From germline, CDR1 is GTSNPN and CDR2 SVGIG (reference sequence). CDR3 bases: TGTGCCGGCAAAATGGGACAGGCCACAGATACGCAGTATTTT. Its translation is CAGKMGQATDTQYF. The full variable domain, completed using reference TRBV30 and TRBJ2-3, is SQTIHQWPATLVQPVGSPLSLECTVEGTSNPNLYWYRQAAGRGLQLLFYSVGIGQISSEVPQNLSASRPQDRQFILSSKKLLLSDSGFYLCAGKMGQATDTQYFGPGTRLTVL.

This clone was observed a handful of times. The chain uses TRBV5-5 and TRBJ2-3; unclear D gene. Germline V gives CDR1 SGHKS, CDR2 YYEKEE (reference sequence). The CDR3 covers 12 residues. V was shortened by 2 bases and J by 2 bases, with 3 bases between the two germline ends. This chain's CDR3 is CASSFNTDTQYF. The CDR3 DNA is TGTGCCAGCAGCTTTAACACAGATACGCAGTATTTT.

The CDR3 region has the DNA TGCGCCAGCAGCCAAGGCCTCTTCGGTTTTAACAGGGGCTACGAGCAGTACTTC. Translation gives CASSQGLFGFNRGYEQYF. The chain carries TRBV4-1 and TRBJ2-7, with 7 bases that match TRBD1. Germline loops: CDR1 MGHRA, CDR2 YSYEKL. V shed 1 base and J 3 bases; nucleotides not matched to a gene: 15. The CDR3 is 18 residues long.

In DNA form, the CDR3 reads TGTGCCAGCAGTGTGGATGGGGGGAATCAGCCCCAGCATTTT. Amino acid sequence: CASSVDGGNQPQHF. The chain combines TRBV2 with TRBJ1-5; tentative D call: TRBD1 (5 bases). Germline-derived CDR1 and CDR2 are SNHLY and FYNNEI. The CDR3 contains 14 residues. V was clipped by 4 bases and J by 4 bases, with 11 bases between them. Variable domain in full (rest from reference TRBV2 and TRBJ1-5): EPEVTQTPSHQVTQMGQEVILRCVPISNHLYFYWYRQILGQKVEFLVSFYNNEISEKSEIFDDQFSVERPDGSNFTLKIRSTKLEDSAMYFCASSVDGGNQPQHFGDGTRLSIL.

The V gene is TRBV9, the J gene TRBJ1-2, with 8 bases lining up with TRBD1. The CDR3 spans 14 residues. After removal of 3 bases from V and 7 bases from J, the junction contained 8 bases not matched to a gene. Germline loops: CDR1 SGDLS, CDR2 YYNGEE. The CDR3 region is CASSAPDRVGGYTF. The CDR3 nucleotides read TGTGCCAGCAGCGCGCCGGACAGGGTGGGTGGCTACACCTTC.

The chain links TRBV27 to TRBJ1-4, with D unresolved. V was trimmed by 6 bases and J by 0 bases, leaving 14 bases between them. The CDR3 covers 16 residues. Germline assignment: CDR1 MNHEY and CDR2 SMNVEV (reference sequence). CDR3 region: CASSSTMRSTNEKLFF. The CDR3 bases are TGTGCCAGCAGCAGTACAATGAGGTCAACTAATGAAAAACTGTTTTTT.

This chain connects TRBV5-1 to TRBJ2-5; a possible D gene is TRBD2 (6 bases). CDR1 SGHRS and CDR2 YFSETQ come from the germline V gene. V lost 0 bases to trimming and J lost 2 bases, with 8 bases between them. The CDR3 has 14 residues. Here the CDR3 DNA reads TGCGCCAGCAGCTTGGCAGGGAGGCAAGAGACCCAGTACTTC. It yields the protein CASSLAGRQETQYF.

The V gene is TRBV9, the J gene TRBJ1-2, with a tentative D call TRBD1 (5 bases). The CDR3 consists of 14 residues. V lost 4 bases to trimming and J lost 5 bases, with 15 bases between them. The germline V gene encodes CDR1 SGDLS and CDR2 YYNGEE. The CDR3, as DNA: TGTGCCAGCAGCCCCTTGAGCGGGGGATATGGCTACACCTTC. It translates to CASSPLSGGYGYTF.

This chain connects TRBV29-1 to TRBJ2-1; 7 nucleotides line up with TRBD1. J gave up 7 bases and V 5 bases, and 8 bases lay outside the gene matches. Germline assignment: CDR1 SQVTM and CDR2 ANQGSEA. The CDR3 totals 13 residues. The DNA of the CDR3 is TGCAGCGTTTCGACAGGGATGTCGAATGAGCAGTTCTTC. It codes for CSVSTGMSNEQFF.

CDR3 bases: TGTGCCAGCAGGCTAGGACAGGGGGGTCAGCCCCAGCATTTT. Translation: CASRLGQGGQPQHF. V usage is TRBV6-1 and J usage is TRBJ1-5; TRBD1 aligns across 10 bases. The CDR3 runs 14 residues. Germline CDR1 MNHNS, CDR2 SASEGT. The ends lost 6 bases at V and 6 bases at J; junction bases unmatched: 5.

The chain has TRBV19 and TRBJ1-2; D is perhaps TRBD1 (5 bases). Trimming left V 2 bases short and J 4 bases short, with 5 bases between. Germline V lookup: CDR1 LNHDA, CDR2 SQIVND (reference sequence). There are 12 residues in the CDR3. The chain's CDR3 is CASSIQGYGYTF. The CDR3 DNA reads TGTGCCAGTAGTATACAGGGCTATGGCTACACCTTC.

This clone was recorded only once. The J gene is TRBJ1-1, the V gene TRBV21-1; TRBD1, the table's D call, lacks a check against the DNA. TRBV21-1 is assigned pseudogene status. The CDR3 loop spans 16 amino acids. CDR3 nucleotides: TGTGCCAGCAGCGCCCGGGACAGGGGCGTATGGACTGAAGCTTTCTTT. It translates to CASSARDRGVWTEAFF.

The genes are TRBV9 and TRBJ2-5; TRBD1 aligns across 9 bases. The germline V gene has CDR1 SGDLS and CDR2 YYNGEE. V lost 6 bases, J lost 4 bases, and 10 bases stayed unmatched. This CDR3 contains 15 residues. CDR3 residues: CASTTGGGTLETQYF. As DNA, the CDR3 is TGTGCCAGCACGACAGGGGGGGGGACATTAGAGACCCAGTACTTC.

J is TRBJ1-1 and V is TRBV7-9; the D is unclear. Trimming removed 11 bases from V and 1 base from J, with 14 bases in between. This CDR3 comprises 13 residues. From germline, CDR1 is SEHNR and CDR2 FQNEAQ (reference sequence). CDR3 amino acids: CACGRGANTEAFF. The CDR3 bases are TGTGCCTGCGGCCGGGGTGCGAACACTGAAGCTTTCTTT. The full variable domain, in which reference TRBV7-9 and TRBJ1-1 provide the parts outside the CDR3, is DTGVSQNPRHKITKRGQNVTFRCDPISEHNRLYWYRQTLGQGPEFLTYFQNEAQLEKSRLLSDRFSAERPKGSFSTLEIQRTEQGDSAMYLCACGRGANTEAFFGQGTRLTVV.

This clone was detected a few times. V is TRBV30 and J is TRBJ2-7; 8 bases are shared with TRBD2. Germline V CDR1 and CDR2: GTSNPN, SVGIG (reference sequence). The CDR3 loop spans 18 amino acids. The V segment lost 4 bases and the J segment 1 base; nucleotides outside the gene matches: 18. CDR3 bases: TGTGCCTGGAAAAAAGTCGGATTCTTGGCGGGGGGTTCCTACGAGCAGTACTTC. Translation gives CAWKKVGFLAGGSYEQYF.

CDR3 amino acids: CASSEGWVGSYEQYF. In DNA, the CDR3 is TGCGCCAGCAGTGAGGGATGGGTTGGGAGCTACGAGCAGTACTTC. The rearrangement uses TRBV10-2 and TRBJ2-7; D is possibly TRBD2 (5 bases). This CDR3 contains 15 residues. From germline, CDR1 is WSHSY and CDR2 SAAADI. V was shortened by 2 bases and J by 3 bases, with 14 bases between the two germline ends.

The rearrangement uses TRBV29-1 and TRBJ2-5; D is uncertain. Germline V gene data show CDR1 as SQVTM and CDR2 as ANQGSEA. CDR3 length equals 10 residues. V shed 6 bases and J shed 5 bases, with 7 bases lying between them. The CDR3 bases are TGCAGCGTCGCCAGGGAGACCCAGTACTTC. This translates into CSVARETQYF.

The J gene is TRBJ2-7, the V gene TRBV27; tentative D call: TRBD2 (6 bases). V was cut by 10 bases and J by 7 bases, with 17 bases left in between. CDR1 is MNHEY, CDR2 SMNVEV, per germline (reference sequence). CDR3 length: 12 residues. CDR3 protein: CATPGLDREQYF. Written as DNA, the CDR3 is TGTGCCACCCCGGGACTTGACCGGGAGCAGTACTTC.